These 10 T cell receptor beta chains share one sample of origin, sequenced in a study of T cell responses to AZD1222 COVID-19 vaccine. Produced via immunoSEQ multiplex PCR; TCRdb's table is partial and in-frame only. Of 150,000 to 190,000 clones in the sample, more than 90% are singletons; the top ten hold around 1.5%. The sequencing here drew on peripheral blood, taken 28 days after the second AZD1222 dose. Source of these receptors: an adult who received the AZD1222 COVID-19 vaccine.

J is TRBJ2-1 and V is TRBV11-2; TRBD2 matches 7 bases. Germline CDR1 SGHAT, CDR2 FQNNGV. The V and J ends lost 3 bases and 7 bases, in that order; junction bases with no gene match: 9. The CDR3 spans 15 residues. The CDR3 here is CASSFGLGVGNEQFF. The CDR3 coding sequence is TGTGCCAGCAGCTTCGGACTAGGGGTAGGAAATGAGCAGTTCTTC.

The chain is built from TRBV19 and TRBJ1-2, with a possible D match to TRBD1 (5 bases). The CDR3 covers 15 residues. The germline V gene has CDR1 LNHDA and CDR2 SQIVND (reference sequence). The V end lost 6 bases, the J end lost 5 bases, and 19 bases lay between the germline ends. For the CDR3, the DNA is TGTGCCAGTAGGCTGGACTCTATCGGGGCTTATGGCTACACCTTC. Its translation is CASRLDSIGAYGYTF.

The chain joins TRBV4-1 to TRBJ1-5; TRBD1 is a possible D gene (5 bases). V shed 0 bases and J shed 5 bases, with 14 bases lying between them. This CDR3 has 16 amino acids. The germline gives CDR1 MGHRA, CDR2 YSYEKL. The CDR3: CASSQEASQGYQPQHF. In nucleotides, the CDR3 is TGCGCCAGCAGCCAAGAAGCGAGCCAGGGCTATCAGCCCCAGCATTTT.

The genes are TRBV11-2 and TRBJ2-7; D remains unclear. Looked up from germline, CDR1 is SGHAT and CDR2 is FQNNGV. The CDR3 is made up of 14 amino acids. Trimming removed 1 base from V and 1 base from J, with 8 bases in between. Here the CDR3 DNA reads TGTGCCAGCAGCTTAGGCGCCAGTTCCTACGAGCAGTACTTC. It is translated as CASSLGASSYEQYF.

The V and J genes are TRBV14 and TRBJ2-3, with D unresolved. The V gene's germline CDR1 is SGHDN and CDR2 FVKESK. The CDR3 loop spans 14 amino acids. Trimming removed 4 bases at V and 5 bases at J, with 13 bases between. The CDR3 reads CASSRHNLGDTQYF. CDR3 DNA sequence: TGTGCCAGCAGCCGCCATAACCTCGGAGATACGCAGTATTTT.

This clone was seen just once. The rearrangement uses TRBV6-5 and TRBJ1-1, with a possible D match to TRBD1 (5 bases). The length of the CDR3 is 15 residues. The V gene lost 4 bases and the J gene lost 2 bases, with 14 bases spanning the gap. The V gene's germline CDR1 is MNHEY and CDR2 SVGAGI. The CDR3 spells CASSFSLGGNTEAFF. The CDR3 bases are TGTGCCAGCAGTTTTTCCTTGGGGGGAAACACTGAAGCTTTCTTT.

CDR3 sequence (DNA): TGTGCCAGCGGAGGAGCTAATGAAAAACTGTTTTTT. Amino acid sequence: CASGGANEKLFF. The chain is built from TRBV7-2 and TRBJ1-4, with D unclear. Trimming removed 8 bases at V and 3 bases at J, with 7 bases between. The V gene's germline CDR1 is SGHTA and CDR2 FQGNSA. The CDR3 length is 12 residues.

The CDR3 coding sequence is TGTGCCAGCAGGCCCACTAGCGGTTCTGAGACCCAGTACTTC. Translated: CASRPTSGSETQYF. The chain couples TRBV7-2 to TRBJ2-5; 8 nucleotides line up with TRBD2. CDR3 length: 14 amino acids. CDR1 SGHTA and CDR2 FQGNSA come from the germline V gene. The trim removed 6 bases at V and 5 bases at J, leaving 8 bases unmatched.

The chain uses TRBV15 and TRBJ2-3; D gene uncertain. Germline CDR1 LNHNV, CDR2 YYDKDF (reference sequence). V lost 1 base and J lost 4, with 9 bases in between. This CDR3 comprises 14 residues. The CDR3 sequence: CATSRGTDPDTQYF. CDR3 DNA sequence: TGTGCCACCAGCAGAGGGACGGACCCAGATACGCAGTATTTT.

J is TRBJ1-6 and V is TRBV30; D unclear. The V gene's germline CDR1 is GTSNPN and CDR2 SVGIG (reference sequence). The CDR3 spans 14 residues. V was pared by 4 bases and J by 7 bases, with 14 bases between. CDR3 loop: CAWIGRTSNSPLHF. In nucleotides, the CDR3 is TGTGCCTGGATCGGCAGGACTTCAAATTCACCCCTCCACTTT.